The entry below describes one TCR beta chain. As yet, its antigen is unknown. With 60 Vbeta and 13 Jbeta primers, the PCR was carried out. Sequencing used immunoSEQ multiplex PCR; TCRdb keeps in-frame clones, though not all of them. Of roughly 200,000 clones listed, 73% were seen once; the top ten hold 1.5% to 2%. These data are taken from a study of cytomegalovirus exposure and HLA in healthy donors. Overall study findings and caveats: The authors listed roughly 150 TCR beta chains as cytomegalovirus-associated. A later analysis found that most CMV-associated TCR beta chains appeared HLA-restricted. Association with HLA alleles at 0.05 false discovery rate was found for 16,951 TCR beta sequences in a later analysis.

The receptor's source is a woman between 25 and 40 years old in good health and CMV-seronegative. Sequencing was performed on PBMCs.

The CDR3 nucleotides are TGTGCCAGCAGCCCAGGGAATTCCCCCGCGGATGAGCAGTTCTTC. This translates into CASSPGNSPADEQFF. This chain uses TRBV9 with TRBJ2-1; TRBD1 might be the D (5 bases). V was pared by 4 bases and J by 8 bases, with 19 bases between. The CDR3 length is 15 residues. Germline loops: CDR1 SGDLS, CDR2 YYNGEE.